The 2 T cell receptor beta chains given below trace back to one sample, sequenced in a study of vaccination and CD4 T cells after COVID-19. These receptors' targets are unknown. Cultured CD4+ T cell DNA underwent sequencing with the Oncomine TCR Beta short-read assay. One entry per CDR3 protein results from TCRdb running MiXCR on the PCR reads. This table holds 3,900 or so distinct CDR3 sequences, about 45% found once. The sample's treatment: roughly 11-day PBMC culture with coronavirus spike peptide pools or control peptides (ViraFEST assay). Sequencing input: CD4+ T cells from blood, cultured in vitro. The receptors derive from a human donor who had recovered from COVID-19.

The chain carries TRBV5-4 and TRBJ1-2; D ambiguous. The CDR3 covers 14 residues. V lost 2 bases and J lost 2, with 10 bases in between. Germline V gives CDR1 SGHNT, CDR2 YYREEE (reference sequence). The CDR3 reads CASSFARTNYGYTF. In DNA, the CDR3 is TGTGCCAGCAGCTTCGCCCGGACGAACTATGGCTACACCTTC. The whole variable domain, remainder taken from reference TRBV5-4 and TRBJ1-2, is ETGVTQSPTHLIKTRGQQVTLRCSSQSGHNTVSWYQQALGQGPQFIFQYYREEENGRGNFPPRFSGLQFPNYSSELNVNALELDDSALYLCASSFARTNYGYTFGSGTRLTVV.

The sample holds one count of this clonotype. The rearrangement joins TRBV6-1 to TRBJ2-7, with TRBD2 matching 7 bases. CDR1 is MNHNS, CDR2 SASEGT, per germline. V shed 7 bases and J 1 base; nucleotides not matched to a gene: 4. This CDR3 comprises 13 residues. The CDR3 nucleotides read TGTGCCAGCACTACTAGCGAGTCCTACGAGCAGTACTTC. Its translation: CASTTSESYEQYF.